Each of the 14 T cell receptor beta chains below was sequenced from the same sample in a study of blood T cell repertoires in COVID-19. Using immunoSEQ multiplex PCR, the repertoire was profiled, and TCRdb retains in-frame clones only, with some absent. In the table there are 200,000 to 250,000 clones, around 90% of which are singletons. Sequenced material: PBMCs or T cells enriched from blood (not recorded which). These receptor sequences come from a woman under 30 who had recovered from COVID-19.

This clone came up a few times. CDR3 loop: CASSLSVQGTGELFF. The CDR3 DNA is TGCGCCAGCAGCTTGAGCGTCCAGGGGACCGGGGAGCTGTTTTTT. The rearrangement joins TRBV5-1 to TRBJ2-2; D might be TRBD1 (6 bases). In germline, CDR1 is SGHRS, CDR2 YFSETQ. Trimming removed 1 base at V and 5 bases at J, with 12 bases between. CDR3 length equals 15 residues.

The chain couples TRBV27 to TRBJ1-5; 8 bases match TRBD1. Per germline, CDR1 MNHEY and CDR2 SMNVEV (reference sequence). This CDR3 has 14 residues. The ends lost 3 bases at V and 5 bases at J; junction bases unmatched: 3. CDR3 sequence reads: CASSFQGAHQPQHF. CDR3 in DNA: TGTGCCAGCAGTTTTCAGGGGGCGCATCAGCCCCAGCATTTT.

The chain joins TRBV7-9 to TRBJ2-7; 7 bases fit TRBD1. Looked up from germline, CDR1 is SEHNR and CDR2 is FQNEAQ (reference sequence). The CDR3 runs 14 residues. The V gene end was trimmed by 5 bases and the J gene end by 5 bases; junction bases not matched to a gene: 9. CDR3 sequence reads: CASSRRQGGDEQYF. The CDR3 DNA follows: TGTGCCAGCAGCCGAAGACAGGGTGGCGACGAGCAGTACTTC.

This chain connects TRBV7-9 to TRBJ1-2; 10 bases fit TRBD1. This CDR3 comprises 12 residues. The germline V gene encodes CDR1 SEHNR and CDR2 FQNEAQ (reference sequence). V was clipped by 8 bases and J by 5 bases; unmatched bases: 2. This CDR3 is CASLGQGYGYTF. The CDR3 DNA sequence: TGTGCCAGCTTGGGACAGGGGTATGGCTACACCTTC. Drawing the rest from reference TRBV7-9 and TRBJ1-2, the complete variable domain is DTGVSQNPRHKITKRGQNVTFRCDPISEHNRLYWYRQTLGQGPEFLTYFQNEAQLEKSRLLSDRFSAERPKGSFSTLEIQRTEQGDSAMYLCASLGQGYGYTFGSGTRLTVV.

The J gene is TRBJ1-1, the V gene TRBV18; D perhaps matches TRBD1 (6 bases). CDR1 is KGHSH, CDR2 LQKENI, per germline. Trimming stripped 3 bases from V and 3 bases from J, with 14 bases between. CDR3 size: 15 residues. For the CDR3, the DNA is TGTGCCAGCTCACCGCTACAGGGAAGGGACACTGAAGCTTTCTTT. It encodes CASSPLQGRDTEAFF.

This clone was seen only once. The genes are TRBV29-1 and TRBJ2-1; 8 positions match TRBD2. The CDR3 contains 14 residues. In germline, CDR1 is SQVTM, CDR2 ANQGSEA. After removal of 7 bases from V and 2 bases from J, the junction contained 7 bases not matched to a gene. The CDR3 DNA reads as TGCAGCGCCAGGACTAGCAGAACCTACAATGAGCAGTTCTTC. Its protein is CSARTSRTYNEQFF.

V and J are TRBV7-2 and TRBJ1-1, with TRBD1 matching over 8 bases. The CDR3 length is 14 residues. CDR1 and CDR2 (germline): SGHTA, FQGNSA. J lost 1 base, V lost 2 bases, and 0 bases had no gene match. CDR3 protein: CASSLQGANTEAFF. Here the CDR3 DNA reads TGTGCCAGCAGCTTACAGGGGGCGAACACTGAAGCTTTCTTT.

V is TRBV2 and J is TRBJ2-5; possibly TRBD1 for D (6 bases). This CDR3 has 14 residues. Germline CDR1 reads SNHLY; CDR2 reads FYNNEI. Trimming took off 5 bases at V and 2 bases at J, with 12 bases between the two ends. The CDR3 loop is CASSILGGQETQYF. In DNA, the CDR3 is TGTGCCAGCAGTATTTTAGGGGGTCAAGAGACCCAGTACTTC.

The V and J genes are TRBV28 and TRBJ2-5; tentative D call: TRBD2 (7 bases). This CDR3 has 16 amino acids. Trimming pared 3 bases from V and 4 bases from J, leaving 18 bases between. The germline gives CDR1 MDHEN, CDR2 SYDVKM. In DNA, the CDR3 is TGTGCCAGCAGTTTGAAGAAAGGGGGGGGAGGAGAGACCCAGTACTTC. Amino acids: CASSLKKGGGGETQYF.

The CDR3 DNA follows: TGTGCCAGCAGGTTAACCGGGACAGGGGGTGGCTACACCTTC. Amino acids: CASRLTGTGGGYTF. This chain joins TRBV27 and TRBJ1-2; TRBD1 matches 11 bases. The CDR3 consists of 14 residues. Per germline, CDR1 MNHEY and CDR2 SMNVEV (reference sequence). J lost 7 bases, V lost 6 bases, and 7 bases had no gene match.

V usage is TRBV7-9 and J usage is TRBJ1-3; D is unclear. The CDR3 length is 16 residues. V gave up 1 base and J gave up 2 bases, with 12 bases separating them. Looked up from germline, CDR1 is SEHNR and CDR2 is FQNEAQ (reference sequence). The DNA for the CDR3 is TGTGCCAGCAGCTTAGGGTTCCAGGAGGCTGGAAACACCATATATTTT. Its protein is CASSLGFQEAGNTIYF. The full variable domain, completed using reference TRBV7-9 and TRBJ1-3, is DTGVSQNPRHKITKRGQNVTFRCDPISEHNRLYWYRQTLGQGPEFLTYFQNEAQLEKSRLLSDRFSAERPKGSFSTLEIQRTEQGDSAMYLCASSLGFQEAGNTIYFGEGSWLTVV.

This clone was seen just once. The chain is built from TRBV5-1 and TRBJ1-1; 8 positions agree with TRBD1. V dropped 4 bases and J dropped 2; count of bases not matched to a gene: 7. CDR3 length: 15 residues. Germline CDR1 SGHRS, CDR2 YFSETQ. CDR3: CASSEQGGINTEAFF. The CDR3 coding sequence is TGCGCCAGCAGCGAACAGGGGGGGATTAACACTGAAGCTTTCTTT.

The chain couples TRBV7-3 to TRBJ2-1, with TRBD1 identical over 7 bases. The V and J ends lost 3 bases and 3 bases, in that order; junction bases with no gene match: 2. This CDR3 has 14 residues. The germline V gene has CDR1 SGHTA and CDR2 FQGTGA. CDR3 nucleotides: TGTGCCAGCAGCTTGGGACAGAGCTACAATGAGCAGTTCTTC. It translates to CASSLGQSYNEQFF.

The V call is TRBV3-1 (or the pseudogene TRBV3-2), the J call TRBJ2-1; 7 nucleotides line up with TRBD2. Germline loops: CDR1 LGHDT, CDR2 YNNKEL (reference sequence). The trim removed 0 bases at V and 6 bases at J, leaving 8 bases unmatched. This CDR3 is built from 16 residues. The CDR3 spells CASSQDILATTNEQFF. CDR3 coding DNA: TGTGCCAGCAGCCAAGATATACTAGCGACGACCAATGAGCAGTTCTTC.